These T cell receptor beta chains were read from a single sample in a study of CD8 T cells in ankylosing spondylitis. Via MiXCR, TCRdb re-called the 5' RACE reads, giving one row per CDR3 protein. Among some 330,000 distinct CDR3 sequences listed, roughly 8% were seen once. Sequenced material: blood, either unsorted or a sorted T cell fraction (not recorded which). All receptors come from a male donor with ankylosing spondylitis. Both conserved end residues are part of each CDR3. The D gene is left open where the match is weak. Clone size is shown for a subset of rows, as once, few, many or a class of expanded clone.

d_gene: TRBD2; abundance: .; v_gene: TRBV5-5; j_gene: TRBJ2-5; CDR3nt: TGTGCCAGCAGCCCCAGGGTAGCGGGAGGGCCGCGGGAGACCCAGTACTTC; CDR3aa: CASSPRVAGGPRETQYF
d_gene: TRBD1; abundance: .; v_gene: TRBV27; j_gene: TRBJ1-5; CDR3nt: TGTGCCAGCAGCTTGACAGGGGGCGTCACACAGCCCCAGCATTTT; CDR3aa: CASSLTGGVTQPQHF
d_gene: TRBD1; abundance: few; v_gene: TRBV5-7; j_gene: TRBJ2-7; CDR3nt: TGTGCCAGCAGTTTCGGGACAGGGTTCTTC; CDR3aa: CASSFGTGFF
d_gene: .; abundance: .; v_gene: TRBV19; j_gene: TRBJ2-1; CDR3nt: TGTGCCAGTAGACCCGGGATCGGGTCCTACAATGAGCAGTTCTTC; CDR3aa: CASRPGIGSYNEQFF
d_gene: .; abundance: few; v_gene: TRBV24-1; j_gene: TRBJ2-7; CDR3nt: TGTGCCACCAGGGGAGTTGTCGGTGGCGAGCAGTACTTC; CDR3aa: CATRGVVGGEQYF
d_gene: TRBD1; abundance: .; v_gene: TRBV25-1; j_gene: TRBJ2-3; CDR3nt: TGTGCCAGCAGTGAATACCTTTATAGGGGGCGAAGCACAGATACGCAGTATTTT; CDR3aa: CASSEYLYRGRSTDTQYF
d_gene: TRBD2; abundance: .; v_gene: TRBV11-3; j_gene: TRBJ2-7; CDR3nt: TGTGCCAGCAGCTCCCCGCCGTTGGGACTAGCGGGAGTAAGGGACTACTACGAGCAGTACTTC; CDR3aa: CASSSPPLGLAGVRDYYEQYF
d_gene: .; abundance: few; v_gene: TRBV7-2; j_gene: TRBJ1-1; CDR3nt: TGTGCCAGCAGCCCCGACCCTATGAACACTGAAGCTTTCTTT; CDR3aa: CASSPDPMNTEAFF
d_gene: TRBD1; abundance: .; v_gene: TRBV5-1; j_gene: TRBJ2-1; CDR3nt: TGCGCCAGCAGCGTACCCCGACAGGGGGCAGACAATGAGCAGTTCTTC; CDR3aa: CASSVPRQGADNEQFF
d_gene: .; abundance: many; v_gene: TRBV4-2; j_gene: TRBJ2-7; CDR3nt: TGTGCCAGCAGCCAAGTGGGCAGAGAGTACGAGCAGTACTTC; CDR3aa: CASSQVGREYEQYF
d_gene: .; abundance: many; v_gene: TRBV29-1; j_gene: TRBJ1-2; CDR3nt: TGCAGCGTTGGAATGTGGGAGGGTGGCTACACCTTC; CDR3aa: CSVGMWEGGYTF
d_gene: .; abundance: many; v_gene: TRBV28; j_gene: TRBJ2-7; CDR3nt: TGTGCCAGCACCCCGACTAGGGGCGAGCAGTACTTC; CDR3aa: CASTPTRGEQYF
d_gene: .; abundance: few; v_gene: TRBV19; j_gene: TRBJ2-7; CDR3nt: TGTGCCAGTAGTATAGCTCCGGGCCTGACCTACGAGCAGTACTTC; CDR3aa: CASSIAPGLTYEQYF
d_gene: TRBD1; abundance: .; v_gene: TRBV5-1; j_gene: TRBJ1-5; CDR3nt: TGCGCCAGCAGCTTGGGCCCGTGGGCAGGGGGGACGGTTCAGCCCCAGCATTTT; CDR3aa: CASSLGPWAGGTVQPQHF
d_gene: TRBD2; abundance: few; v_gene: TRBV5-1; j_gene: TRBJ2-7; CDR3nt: TGCGCCAGCAGCTTGGCTGGCGGGGGGAAGACCAACGAGCAGTACTTC; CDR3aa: CASSLAGGGKTNEQYF
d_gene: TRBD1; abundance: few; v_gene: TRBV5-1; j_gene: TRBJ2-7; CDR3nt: TGCGCCAGCAGCCCGGACAGGGACTCCTACGAGCAGTACTTC; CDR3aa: CASSPDRDSYEQYF
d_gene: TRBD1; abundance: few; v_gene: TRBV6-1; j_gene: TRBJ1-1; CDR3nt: TGTGCCAGCATGGGACAGGGAAACACTGAAGCTTTCTTT; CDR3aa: CASMGQGNTEAFF
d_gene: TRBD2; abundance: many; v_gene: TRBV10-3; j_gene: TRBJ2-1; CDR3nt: TGTGCCATCAGTGAGTCGCATCCTAGCGGGAGGGCCTACAATGAGCAGTTCTTC; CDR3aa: CAISESHPSGRAYNEQFF
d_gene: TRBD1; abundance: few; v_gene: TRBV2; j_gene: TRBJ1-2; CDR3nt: TGTGCCAGCAGTGAGACAGGGTATGGCTACACCTTC; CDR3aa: CASSETGYGYTF
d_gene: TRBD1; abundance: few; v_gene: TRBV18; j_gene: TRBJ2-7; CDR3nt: TGTGCCAGCTCACCACCGCGTCAGGGGGCGCGTTACGAGCAGTACTTC; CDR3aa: CASSPPRQGARYEQYF
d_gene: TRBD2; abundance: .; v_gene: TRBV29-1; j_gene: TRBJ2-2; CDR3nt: TGCAGCGTTAGCCCGGGACTAGCAAGGGAGGACACCGGGGAGCTGTTTTTT; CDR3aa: CSVSPGLAREDTGELFF
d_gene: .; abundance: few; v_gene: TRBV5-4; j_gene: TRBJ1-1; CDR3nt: TGTGCCAGCAGCACCGCGAAGGGCGGCAACACTGAAGCTTTCTTT; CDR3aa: CASSTAKGGNTEAFF
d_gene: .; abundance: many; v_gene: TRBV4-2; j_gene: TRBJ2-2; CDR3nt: TGTGCCAGCAGCCATATTAACGGGGAGCTGTTTTTT; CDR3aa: CASSHINGELFF
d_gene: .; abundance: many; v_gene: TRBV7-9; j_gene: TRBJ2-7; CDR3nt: TGTGCCAGCAGCTTGACAGCCTACGAGCAGTACTTC; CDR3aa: CASSLTAYEQYF
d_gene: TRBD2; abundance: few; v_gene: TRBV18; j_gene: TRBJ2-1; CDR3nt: TGTGCCAGCTCACCGCGTGGACTAGCGGCCTACAATGAGCAGTTCTTC; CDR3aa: CASSPRGLAAYNEQFF
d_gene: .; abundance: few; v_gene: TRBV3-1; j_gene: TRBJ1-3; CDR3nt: TGTGCCAGCAGCCAAGCGGGCAGGCCCTCTGGAAACACCATATATTTT; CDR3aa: CASSQAGRPSGNTIYF